Shown below are 27 T cell receptor beta chains from a single sample sequenced in a study of cytomegalovirus exposure and HLA in healthy donors. Profiling relied on immunoSEQ multiplex PCR, and the TCRdb table lists in-frame clones only, not all of them. This sample carries fewer than 150,000 clones, about nine tenths of them seen once, and the ten largest clones take around 2%. The sequenced sample was PBMCs. These receptor sequences come from a man younger than 30 in good health and CMV-seronegative.

This clone was counted only a few times. V gene TRBV6-1 combines with J gene TRBJ1-6, with D possibly TRBD1 on 6 matching bases. V lost 2 bases and J 7 bases, leaving 9 bases between the germline ends. Germline CDR1 and CDR2: MNHNS and SASEGT. The CDR3 spans 14 residues. Here the CDR3 reads CASSELTGNSPLHF. The CDR3 DNA reads as TGTGCCAGCAGTGAATTGACAGGCAATTCACCCCTCCACTTT.

The gene calls are TRBV6-5 and TRBJ2-7; 11 bases agree with TRBD1. The V segment lost 2 bases and the J segment 3 bases; nucleotides outside the gene matches: 3. The CDR3 covers 15 residues. Germline lookup yields CDR1 MNHEY and CDR2 SVGAGI. The CDR3 region has the DNA TGTGCCAGCAGTTACGCCGGGACAGGGGGCTACGAGCAGTACTTC. Its translation is CASSYAGTGGYEQYF.

The V and J genes are TRBV28 and TRBJ1-5; tentative D call: TRBD1 (6 bases). The germline V gene has CDR1 MDHEN and CDR2 SYDVKM. The CDR3 loop spans 15 amino acids. V was clipped by 7 bases and J by 5 bases, with 18 bases between them. CDR3 bases: TGTGCCAGCATAGGGGGTCCGGGGCTATATCAGCCCCAGCATTTT. Residues: CASIGGPGLYQPQHF.

The rearrangement joins TRBV28 to TRBJ2-5; 10 bases map to TRBD2. V lost 6 bases and J lost 5; bases outside the gene matches: 9. Germline CDR1 MDHEN, CDR2 SYDVKM. The CDR3 has 15 residues. CDR3 amino acids: CASRTLSGGAETQYF. CDR3 nucleotide sequence: TGTGCCAGCAGAACATTAAGCGGGGGGGCCGAGACCCAGTACTTC.

The gene calls are TRBV7-2 and TRBJ1-2, with D unresolved. The CDR3 has 16 residues. V lost 2 bases and J 2 bases, leaving 15 bases between the germline ends. The germline V gene has CDR1 SGHTA and CDR2 FQGNSA. CDR3 residues: CASSLSHGVTNYGYTF. The DNA of the CDR3 is TGTGCCAGCAGCTTATCGCACGGGGTGACCAACTATGGCTACACCTTC.

This clone showed up just a few times. The chain carries TRBV19 and TRBJ2-7; the D is unclear. V lost 5 bases to trimming and J lost 0 bases, with 8 bases between them. Germline assignment: CDR1 LNHDA and CDR2 SQIVND (reference sequence). The CDR3 has 13 amino acids. The CDR3 DNA is TGTGCCAGTAGTTCTGGCCCCTCCTACGAGCAGTACTTC. Translation: CASSSGPSYEQYF.

V gene TRBV19 combines with J gene TRBJ1-2; D remains ambiguous. The V gene lost 4 bases and the J gene lost 1 base, with 10 bases spanning the gap. The germline V gene encodes CDR1 LNHDA and CDR2 SQIVND (reference sequence). The CDR3 length is 14 residues. The CDR3 coding sequence is TGTGCCAGTAGTAACCCAGGAATTAACTATGGCTACACCTTC. It yields the protein CASSNPGINYGYTF.

V is TRBV5-1 and J is TRBJ1-1; 11 bases line up with TRBD1. Trimming took 3 bases from V and 4 from J; bases not matched to a gene: 8. This CDR3 contains 16 residues. Per germline, CDR1 SGHRS and CDR2 YFSETQ. In DNA, the CDR3 is TGCGCCAGCAGCTCACCCCTGGGACAGGGGGGCACTGAAGCTTTCTTT. Protein product: CASSSPLGQGGTEAFF.

The chain combines TRBV6-5 with TRBJ1-3, with a possible D match to TRBD1 (6 bases). The germline V gene has CDR1 MNHEY and CDR2 SVGAGI. CDR3 length: 14 amino acids. The V end was cut by 2 bases, the J end by 4 bases, with 9 bases between. CDR3 nucleotides: TGTGCCAGCAGTTACGGACAGCGCGGAAACACCATATATTTT. It translates to CASSYGQRGNTIYF.

V and J are TRBV4-3 and TRBJ1-4; D is ambiguous. CDR3 length equals 14 residues. V lost 2 bases to trimming and J lost 7 bases, with 11 bases between them. CDR1 is LGHNA, CDR2 YSLEER, per germline. CDR3 DNA sequence: TGCGCCAGCAGCCAAATCTCGCGGGGTGAAAAACTGTTTTTT. Translating it yields CASSQISRGEKLFF.

The chain couples TRBV27 to TRBJ1-2; 11 bases map to TRBD1. Germline values: CDR1 MNHEY, CDR2 SMNVEV (reference sequence). This CDR3 contains 15 residues. V shed 5 bases and J 8 bases; nucleotides not matched to a gene: 10. The DNA of the CDR3 is TGTGCCAGCAGTCCAAACGACAGGACAGGGGGCGGCTACACCTTC. Protein sequence: CASSPNDRTGGGYTF.

This clone was seen just once. Here the CDR3 DNA reads TGTGCCAGCAGTCTACAGGGACAACGGGAAAAACTGTTTTTT. Protein product: CASSLQGQREKLFF. V gene TRBV27 combines with J gene TRBJ1-4; D might be TRBD1 (6 bases). Deletions cut 5 bases from V and 8 bases from J, with 15 bases between. The CDR3 consists of 14 residues. Germline CDR1 reads MNHEY; CDR2 reads SMNVEV (reference sequence).

The chain carries TRBV11-3 and TRBJ1-4; 7 nucleotides align to TRBD1. The germline V gene encodes CDR1 SGHNT and CDR2 YENEEA. This CDR3 spans 14 amino acids. With 6 bases clipped from V and 4 bases from J, the junction kept 5 bases outside the gene matches. CDR3 DNA sequence: TGTGCCAGCAGTCTCAGGGGGGATAATGAAAAACTGTTTTTT. This gives the protein CASSLRGDNEKLFF. The entire variable domain, with the rest obtained from reference TRBV11-3 and TRBJ1-4, is as follows: EAGVVQSPRYKIIEKKQPVAFWCNPISGHNTLYWYLQNLGQGPELLIRYENEEAVDDSQLPKDRFSAERLKGVDSTLKIQPAELGDSAVYLCASSLRGDNEKLFFGSGTQLSVL.

V usage is TRBV27 and J usage is TRBJ2-1; 7 bases are a match to TRBD1. CDR1 MNHEY and CDR2 SMNVEV come from the germline V gene (reference sequence). This CDR3 has 15 residues. J was trimmed by 4 bases and V by 6 bases; bases with no gene match: 9. In nucleotides, the CDR3 is TGTGCCAGCAGACGCCTCACAGGGGTTTACAATGAGCAGTTCTTC. Residues: CASRRLTGVYNEQFF.

This chain uses TRBV30 with TRBJ2-3; a possible D gene is TRBD1 (6 bases). CDR1 is GTSNPN, CDR2 SVGIG, per germline (reference sequence). Trimming left V 2 bases short and J 5 bases short, with 11 bases between. CDR3 length equals 13 residues. Here the CDR3 DNA reads TGTGCCTGGAGTCGGTGGGGGCAAGATACGCAGTATTTT. Protein product: CAWSRWGQDTQYF.

The chain recombines TRBV19 with TRBJ2-1, with 9 nucleotides matching TRBD2. The CDR3 has 14 amino acids. V shed 5 bases and J 4 bases; nucleotides not matched to a gene: 3. Germline CDR1 is LNHDA and CDR2 is SQIVND (reference sequence). In nucleotides, the CDR3 is TGTGCCAGTAGTGCTAGCGGGATTTACAATGAGCAGTTCTTC. Translation gives CASSASGIYNEQFF.

The genes are TRBV10-3 and TRBJ1-2; TRBD1 matches at 9 bases. The CDR3 length is 17 residues. The germline CDR1 and CDR2 sequences are ENHRY and SYGVKD. The V gene end was trimmed by 6 bases and the J gene end by 3 bases; junction bases not matched to a gene: 14. In DNA form, the CDR3 reads TGTGCCATCAGCATGTCCGGGACAGGGATCGCGGACTATGGCTACACCTTC. This translates into CAISMSGTGIADYGYTF.

The genes are TRBV7-9 and TRBJ2-1, with TRBD1 identical over 8 bases. Germline V gene lookup returns CDR1 SEHNR and CDR2 FQNEAQ (reference sequence). With V trimmed by 8 bases and J by 9 bases, 15 bases remained unmatched. The CDR3 covers 15 residues. The CDR3 loop reads CASAIRGQDKGEQFF. Here the CDR3 DNA reads TGTGCCAGCGCCATTAGGGGACAGGATAAAGGTGAGCAGTTCTTC.

The rearrangement links TRBV7-6 to TRBJ1-5; 8 nucleotides align to TRBD1. This CDR3 is 14 amino acids long. The germline V gene encodes CDR1 SGHVS and CDR2 FNYEAQ. V was clipped by 5 bases and J by 7 bases; unmatched bases: 7. The DNA of the CDR3 is TGTGCCAGCAGCCAATTGACAGGGGCCCAGCCCCAGCATTTT. Amino acids: CASSQLTGAQPQHF.

This chain connects TRBV5-1 to TRBJ2-7, with D possibly matching TRBD2 (6 bases). The ends were cut back, 4 bases at V and 4 bases at J, with 15 bases in the middle. This CDR3 has 14 amino acids. Germline CDR1 reads SGHRS; CDR2 reads YFSETQ. Here the CDR3 reads CASSPSGSVYEQYF. For the CDR3, the DNA is TGCGCCAGCAGCCCCTCCGGGAGTGTGTACGAGCAGTACTTC. The full variable domain, its missing parts supplied by reference TRBV5-1 and TRBJ2-7, is KAGVTQTPRYLIKTRGQQVTLSCSPISGHRSVSWYQQTPGQGLQFLFEYFSETQRNKGNFPGRFSGRQFSNSRSEMNVSTLELGDSALYLCASSPSGSVYEQYFGPGTRLTVT.

The gene calls are TRBV7-8 and TRBJ1-2, with 7 bases fitting TRBD1. The J segment lost 0 bases and the V segment lost 6 bases, leaving 4 bases of the junction unmatched. The CDR3 consists of 14 residues. Germline loops: CDR1 SGHVS, CDR2 FQNEAQ. The CDR3 loop is CASRRGGSNYGYTF. CDR3 bases: TGTGCCAGCAGACGAGGGGGCTCTAACTATGGCTACACCTTC.

V gene TRBV27 combines with J gene TRBJ1-3, with a tentative D call TRBD1 (5 bases). Trimming stripped 2 bases from V and 2 bases from J, with 13 bases between. The germline CDR1 and CDR2 sequences are MNHEY and SMNVEV (reference sequence). The CDR3 loop spans 16 amino acids. CDR3 loop: CASSLRGGTPGNTIYF. CDR3 DNA: TGTGCCAGCAGTTTACGCGGGGGGACCCCTGGAAACACCATATATTTT.

V and J are TRBV5-6 and TRBJ1-3; D perhaps matches TRBD1 (6 bases). The V end lost 3 bases, the J end lost 0 bases, and 22 bases lay between the germline ends. CDR1 and CDR2 from the germline V gene are SGHDT and YYEEEE. CDR3 length: 19 residues. The CDR3 spells CASSSLGRDTASSGNTIYF. DNA for the CDR3: TGTGCCAGCAGCTCGCTCGGGAGGGACACAGCCTCCTCTGGAAACACCATATATTTT.

The rearrangement uses TRBV6-6 and TRBJ2-1; TRBD1 aligns across 12 bases. Germline values: CDR1 MNHNY, CDR2 SVGAGI (reference sequence). V trimming: 6 bases; J trimming: 8 bases; junction bases outside the gene matches: 8. This CDR3 has 15 amino acids. CDR3 DNA: TGTGCCAGCAGGAGCCGGGACAGGGGGCACCATGAGCAGTTCTTC. Its protein is CASRSRDRGHHEQFF.

The chain combines TRBV6-1 with TRBJ1-1, with 7 bases fitting TRBD1. Germline V gene sequence: CDR1 MNHNS, CDR2 SASEGT. With 0 bases clipped from V and 2 bases from J, the junction kept 6 bases outside the gene matches. The CDR3 runs 16 residues. CDR3: CASSEADRKRNTEAFF. The CDR3 bases are TGTGCCAGCAGTGAAGCGGACAGGAAAAGAAACACTGAAGCTTTCTTT.

This clone was observed a single time. V gene TRBV28 combines with J gene TRBJ2-1; D is uncertain. The CDR3 extends over 11 amino acids. The ends were cut back, 6 bases at V and 9 bases at J, with 9 bases in the middle. Germline CDR1 reads MDHEN; CDR2 reads SYDVKM. The CDR3 DNA reads as TGTGCCAGCAGGCGGCGTTTTGAGCAGTTCTTC. As protein: CASRRRFEQFF.

The rearrangement joins TRBV27 to TRBJ2-6, with a weak D call TRBD2 (5 bases). Germline V lookup: CDR1 MNHEY, CDR2 SMNVEV (reference sequence). CDR3 size: 18 residues. Trimming took off 3 bases at V and 0 bases at J, with 15 bases between the two ends. CDR3 protein: CASSFRGPLSSGANVLTF. In DNA, the CDR3 is TGTGCCAGCAGTTTTCGGGGTCCGTTAAGCTCTGGGGCCAACGTCCTGACTTTC. The entire variable domain, with the rest obtained from reference TRBV27 and TRBJ2-6, is as follows: EAQVTQNPRYLITVTGKKLTVTCSQNMNHEYMSWYRQDPGLGLRQIYYSMNVEVTDKGDVPEGYKVSRKEKRNFPLILESPSPNQTSLYFCASSFRGPLSSGANVLTFGAGSRLTVL.